This record concerns one T cell receptor (beta chain) sequence. Its antigen is not identified. Here immunoSEQ multiplex PCR was the method, and the copy in TCRdb shows in-frame clones only, minus some. Of under 15,000 clones in the sample, 75% to 95% were seen once. This entry comes from a study of T cell clonotyping in hematopoietic cell transplantation. Study-wide results and caveats: After transplant, recipient diversity fell while pathologically expanded clonotypes grew through day 180. Broader posttransplant TCR repertoire diversity was predicted by graft donor and pretransplant recipient Inverse Simpson Index values.

Per germline, CDR1 SGDLS and CDR2 YYNGEE. Trimming took 3 bases from V and 1 from J; bases not matched to a gene: 2. The CDR3 runs 17 residues. This clonotype was obtained from a man under 40 in good health. Some clones in this sample may be carry-over from other donors' samples. The sequenced sample was peripheral blood mononuclear cells. The chain recombines TRBV9 with TRBJ2-1, with 15 bases matching TRBD2. The CDR3 coding sequence is TGTGCCAGCAGCGCCGGGACTAGCGGGGGGTCCTACAATGAGCAGTTCTTC. It yields the protein CASSAGTSGGSYNEQFF. The entire variable domain, with the rest obtained from reference TRBV9 and TRBJ2-1, is as follows: DSGVTQTPKHLITATGQRVTLRCSPRSGDLSVYWYQQSLDQGLQFLIQYYNGEERAKGNILERFSAQQFPDLHSELNLSSLELGDSALYFCASSAGTSGGSYNEQFFGPGTRLTVL.